This TCR beta chain was documented in a study of blood T cell repertoires in COVID-19. In the authors' workflow: Nucleated cell number was recorded as an estimate derived from reference gene primer amplification. Some clones are missing from TCRdb's copy, which holds only in-frame ones; the method was immunoSEQ multiplex PCR. Clone size and the V and J calls come from that table; the DNA yielded D and trimming. This sample has 300,000 to 350,000 clones, with 85% to 90% found just once. Trimming pared 0 bases from V and 9 bases from J, leaving 10 bases between. The CDR3 is made up of 13 amino acids. Germline lookup yields CDR1 SGHRS and CDR2 YFSETQ.

The sample taken for sequencing was PBMCs or T cells enriched from blood (not recorded which). The chain combines TRBV5-1 with TRBJ1-5; the D is unclear. The sequence derives from a woman aged 25 to 39 who had been exposed to COVID-19. For the CDR3, the DNA is TGCGCCAGCAGCTTGGAAGCGACCGGGCCCCAGCATTTT. It codes for CASSLEATGPQHF.